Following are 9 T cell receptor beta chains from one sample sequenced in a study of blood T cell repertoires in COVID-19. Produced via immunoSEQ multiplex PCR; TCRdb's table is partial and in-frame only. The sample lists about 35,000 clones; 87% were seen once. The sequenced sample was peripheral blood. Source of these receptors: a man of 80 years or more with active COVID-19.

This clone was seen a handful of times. The chain's CDR3 is CSASRGNQPQHF. Written as DNA, the CDR3 is TGCAGTGCTAGTAGGGGGAATCAGCCCCAGCATTTT. The rearrangement links TRBV20-1 to TRBJ1-5; weak D call: TRBD1 (6 bases). The CDR3 has 12 amino acids. V lost 3 bases and J 4 bases, leaving 7 bases between the germline ends. Germline CDR1 and CDR2: DFQATT and SNEGSKA (reference sequence).

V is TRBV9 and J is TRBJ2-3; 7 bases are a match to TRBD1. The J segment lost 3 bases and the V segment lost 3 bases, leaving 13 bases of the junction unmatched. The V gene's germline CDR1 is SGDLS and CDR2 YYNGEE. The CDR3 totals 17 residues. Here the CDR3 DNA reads TGTGCCAGCAGCGCACATAGTGACAGGGTGGGGACAGATACGCAGTATTTT. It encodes CASSAHSDRVGTDTQYF.

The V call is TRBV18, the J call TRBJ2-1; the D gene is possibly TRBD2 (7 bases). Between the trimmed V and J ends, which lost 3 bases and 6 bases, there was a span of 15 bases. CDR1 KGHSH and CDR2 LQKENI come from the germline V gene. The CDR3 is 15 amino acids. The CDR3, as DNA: TGTGCCAGCTCACCCTCCCTAGGGGGGGTCAATGAGCAGTTCTTC. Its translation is CASSPSLGGVNEQFF.

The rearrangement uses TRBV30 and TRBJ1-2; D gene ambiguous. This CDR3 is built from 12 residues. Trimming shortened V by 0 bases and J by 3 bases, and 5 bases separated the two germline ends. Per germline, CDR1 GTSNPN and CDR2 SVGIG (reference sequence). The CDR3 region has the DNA TGTGCCTGGAGTGTACTGGACTATGGCTACACCTTC. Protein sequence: CAWSVLDYGYTF.

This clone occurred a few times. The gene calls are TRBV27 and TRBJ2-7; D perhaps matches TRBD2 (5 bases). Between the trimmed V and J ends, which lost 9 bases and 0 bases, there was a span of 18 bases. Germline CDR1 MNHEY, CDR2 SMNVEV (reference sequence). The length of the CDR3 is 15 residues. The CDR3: CASKKNEGGSYEQYF. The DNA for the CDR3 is TGTGCCAGTAAAAAAAACGAGGGCGGCTCCTACGAGCAGTACTTC.

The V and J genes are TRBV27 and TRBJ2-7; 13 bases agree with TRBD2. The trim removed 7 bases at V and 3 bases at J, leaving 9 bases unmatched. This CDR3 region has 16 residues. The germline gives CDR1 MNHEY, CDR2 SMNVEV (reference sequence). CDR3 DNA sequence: TGTGCCAGCACCGCCTTGGGACTAGCGGGGAACTACGAGCAGTACTTC. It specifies CASTALGLAGNYEQYF.

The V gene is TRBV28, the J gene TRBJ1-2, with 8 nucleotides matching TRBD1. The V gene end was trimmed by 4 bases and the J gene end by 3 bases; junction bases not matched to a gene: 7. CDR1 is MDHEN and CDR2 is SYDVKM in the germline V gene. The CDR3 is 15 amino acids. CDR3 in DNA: TGTGCCAGCAGTTCAGGGGGCTCTGAGGACTATGGCTACACCTTC. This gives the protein CASSSGGSEDYGYTF.

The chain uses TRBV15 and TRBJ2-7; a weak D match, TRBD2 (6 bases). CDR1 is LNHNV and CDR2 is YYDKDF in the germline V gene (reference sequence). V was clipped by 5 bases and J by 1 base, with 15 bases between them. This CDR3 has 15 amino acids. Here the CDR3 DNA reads TGTGCCACCAGCTTGGTGGCTAGCGCATCCTACGAGCAGTACTTC. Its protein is CATSLVASASYEQYF.

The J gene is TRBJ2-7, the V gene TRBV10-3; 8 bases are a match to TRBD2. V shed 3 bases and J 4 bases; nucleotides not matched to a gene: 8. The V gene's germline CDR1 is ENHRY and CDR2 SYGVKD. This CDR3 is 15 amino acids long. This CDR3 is CAISDFGTRVYEQYF. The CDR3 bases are TGTGCCATCAGTGATTTCGGGACTAGGGTGTACGAGCAGTACTTC.